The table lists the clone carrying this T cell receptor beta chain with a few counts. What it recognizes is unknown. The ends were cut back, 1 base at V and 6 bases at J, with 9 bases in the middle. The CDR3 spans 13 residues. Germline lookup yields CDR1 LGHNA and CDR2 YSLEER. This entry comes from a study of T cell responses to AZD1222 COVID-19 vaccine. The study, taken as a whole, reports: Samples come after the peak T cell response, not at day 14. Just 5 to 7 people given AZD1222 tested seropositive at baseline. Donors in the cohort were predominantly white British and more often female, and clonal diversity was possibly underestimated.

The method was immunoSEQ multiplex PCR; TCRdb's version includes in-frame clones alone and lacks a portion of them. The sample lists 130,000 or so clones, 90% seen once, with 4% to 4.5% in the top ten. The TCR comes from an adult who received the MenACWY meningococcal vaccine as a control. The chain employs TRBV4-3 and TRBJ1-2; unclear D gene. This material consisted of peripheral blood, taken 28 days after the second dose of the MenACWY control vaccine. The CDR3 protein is CASSQVPPDGYTF. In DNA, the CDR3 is TGCGCCAGCAGCCAAGTACCCCCCGATGGCTACACCTTC.